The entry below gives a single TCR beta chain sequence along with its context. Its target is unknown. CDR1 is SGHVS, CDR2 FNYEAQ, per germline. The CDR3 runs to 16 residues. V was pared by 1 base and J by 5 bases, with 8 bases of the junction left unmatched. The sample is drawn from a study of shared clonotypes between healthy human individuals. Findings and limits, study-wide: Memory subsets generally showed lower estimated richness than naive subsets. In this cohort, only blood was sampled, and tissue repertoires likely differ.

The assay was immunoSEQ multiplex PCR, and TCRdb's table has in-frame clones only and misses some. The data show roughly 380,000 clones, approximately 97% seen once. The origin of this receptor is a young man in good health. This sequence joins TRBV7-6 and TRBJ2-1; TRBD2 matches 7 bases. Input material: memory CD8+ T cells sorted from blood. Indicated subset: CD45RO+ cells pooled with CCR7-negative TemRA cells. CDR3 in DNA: TGTGCCAGCAGCTTAGTGGGCGCGGGAGCTCACAATGAGCAGTTCTTC. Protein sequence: CASSLVGAGAHNEQFF.